This section outlines one TCR beta chain sequence together with its context. The protocol was immunoSEQ multiplex PCR, while the TCRdb copy is restricted to in-frame clones and leaves out a portion. Among about 130,000 clones listed, 88% were seen once. The data are from a study of T cell responses to AZD1222 COVID-19 vaccine. The sequence derives from an adult in good health. This sample comprised peripheral blood, obtained on day 0 of AZD1222 vaccination.

The CDR3, as DNA: TGTGCCAGCAGCCAATCTCAAACAGTTAATCAGCCCCAGCATTTT. Translated: CASSQSQTVNQPQHF. The genes are TRBV16 and TRBJ1-5; D is unclear. The CDR3 loop spans 15 amino acids. With 0 bases removed from V and 4 bases from J, the gap between germline ends came to 10 bases. The germline V gene has CDR1 KGHSY and CDR2 FQNENV.